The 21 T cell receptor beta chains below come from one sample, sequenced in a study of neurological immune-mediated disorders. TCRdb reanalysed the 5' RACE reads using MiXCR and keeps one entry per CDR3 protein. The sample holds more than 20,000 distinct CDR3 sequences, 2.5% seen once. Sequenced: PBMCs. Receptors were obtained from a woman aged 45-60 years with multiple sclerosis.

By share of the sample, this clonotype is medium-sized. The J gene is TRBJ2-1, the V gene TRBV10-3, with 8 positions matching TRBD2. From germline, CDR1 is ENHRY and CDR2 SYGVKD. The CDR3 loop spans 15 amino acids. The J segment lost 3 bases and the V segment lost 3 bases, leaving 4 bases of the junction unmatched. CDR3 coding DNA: TGTGCCATCAGTGAAATACTAGCGGACTACAATGAGCAGTTCTTC. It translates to CAISEILADYNEQFF.

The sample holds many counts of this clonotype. The CDR3 is CSASSLAGTDTQYF. The CDR3 bases are TGCAGTGCTAGCTCACTAGCGGGGACAGATACGCAGTATTTT. The genes are TRBV20-1 and TRBJ2-3, with 10 bases lining up with TRBD2. CDR3 size: 14 residues. Germline V gene data show CDR1 as DFQATT and CDR2 as SNEGSKA (reference sequence). V was pared by 3 bases and J by 3 bases, with 3 bases of the junction left unmatched.

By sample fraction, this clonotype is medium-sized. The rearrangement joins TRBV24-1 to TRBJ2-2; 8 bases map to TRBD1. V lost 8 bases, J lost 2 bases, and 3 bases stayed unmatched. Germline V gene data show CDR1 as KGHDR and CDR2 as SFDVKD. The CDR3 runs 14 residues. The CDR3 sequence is CATMDRANTGELFF. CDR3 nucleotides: TGTGCCACCATGGACAGGGCAAACACCGGGGAGCTGTTTTTT.

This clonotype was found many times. The CDR3 loop is CASSTDILINAEAFF. CDR3 nucleotides: TGTGCCAGCAGCACCGACATCCTTATTAATGCTGAAGCTTTCTTT. The V gene is TRBV11-1, the J gene TRBJ1-1; no reliable D call. The CDR3 is 15 residues long. Germline loops: CDR1 SGHAT, CDR2 FQDESV (reference sequence). V was pared by 5 bases and J by 6 bases, with 19 bases between.

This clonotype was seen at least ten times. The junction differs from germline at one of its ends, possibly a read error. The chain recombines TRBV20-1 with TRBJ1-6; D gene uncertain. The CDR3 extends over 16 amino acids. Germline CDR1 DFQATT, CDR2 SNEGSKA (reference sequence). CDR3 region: CSARARVREIGSPLNF. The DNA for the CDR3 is TGCAGTGCTAGGGCCCGGGTTAGGGAGATTGGATCACCCCTCAACTTT.

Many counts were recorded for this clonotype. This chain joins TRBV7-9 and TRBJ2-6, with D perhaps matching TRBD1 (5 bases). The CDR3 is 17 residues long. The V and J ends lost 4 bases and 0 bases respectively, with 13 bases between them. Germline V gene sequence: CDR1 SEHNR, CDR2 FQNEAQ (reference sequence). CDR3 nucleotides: TGTGCCAGCAGCTCGAGCCAGGGCATCTCTGGGGCCAACGTCCTGACTTTC. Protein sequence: CASSSSQGISGANVLTF.

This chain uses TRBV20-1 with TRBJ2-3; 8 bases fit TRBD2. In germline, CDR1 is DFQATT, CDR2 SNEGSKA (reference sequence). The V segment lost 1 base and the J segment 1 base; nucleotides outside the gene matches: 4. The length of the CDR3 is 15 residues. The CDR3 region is CSARVPSGRTDTQYF. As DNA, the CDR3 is TGCAGTGCTAGAGTACCTAGCGGGCGCACAGATACGCAGTATTTT.

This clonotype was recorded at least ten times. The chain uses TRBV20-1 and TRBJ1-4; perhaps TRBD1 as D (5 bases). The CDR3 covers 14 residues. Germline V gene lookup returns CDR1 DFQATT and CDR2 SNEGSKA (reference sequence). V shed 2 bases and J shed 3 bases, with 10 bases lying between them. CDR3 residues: CSARRRGANEKLFF. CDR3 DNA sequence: TGCAGTGCTAGACGGCGGGGGGCTAATGAAAAACTGTTTTTT.

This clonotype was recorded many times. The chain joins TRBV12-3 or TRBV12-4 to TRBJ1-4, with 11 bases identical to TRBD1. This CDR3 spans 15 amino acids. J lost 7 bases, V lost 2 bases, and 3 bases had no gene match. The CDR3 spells CASSLFGTGGEKLFF. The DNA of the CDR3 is TGTGCCAGCAGTTTATTTGGGACAGGGGGTGAAAAACTGTTTTTT.

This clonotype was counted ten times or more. For the CDR3, the DNA is TGTGCCAGCAGCTCCCCTGGGGGGCGCGGCGGGGAGCTGTTTTTT. Translated: CASSSPGGRGGELFF. The chain carries TRBV9 and TRBJ2-2; D tentatively reads TRBD1 or TRBD2 (6 bases each). The CDR3 runs 15 residues. CDR1 and CDR2 (germline): SGDLS, YYNGEE. Trimming left V 4 bases short and J 7 bases short, with 17 bases between.

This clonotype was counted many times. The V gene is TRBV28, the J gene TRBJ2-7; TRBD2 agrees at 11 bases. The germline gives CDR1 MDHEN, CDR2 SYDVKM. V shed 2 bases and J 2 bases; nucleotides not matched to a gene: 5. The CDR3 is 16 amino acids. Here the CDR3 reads CASSLVASGGPYEQYF. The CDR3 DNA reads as TGTGCCAGCAGTTTAGTGGCTAGCGGGGGGCCCTACGAGCAGTACTTC.

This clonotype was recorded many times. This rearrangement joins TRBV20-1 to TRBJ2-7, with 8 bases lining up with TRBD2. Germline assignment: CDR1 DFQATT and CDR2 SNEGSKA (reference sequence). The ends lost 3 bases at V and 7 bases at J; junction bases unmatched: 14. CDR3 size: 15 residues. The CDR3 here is CSASLSGAGEKEQYF. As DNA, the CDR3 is TGCAGTGCTAGCCTTAGCGGAGCGGGAGAAAAAGAGCAGTACTTC.

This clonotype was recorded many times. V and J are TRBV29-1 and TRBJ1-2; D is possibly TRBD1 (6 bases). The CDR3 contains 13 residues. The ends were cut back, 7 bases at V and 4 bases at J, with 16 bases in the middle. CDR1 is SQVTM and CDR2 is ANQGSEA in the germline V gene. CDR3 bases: TGCAGCGCCACTACGGACAGCTTCTATGGCTACACCTTC. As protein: CSATTDSFYGYTF.

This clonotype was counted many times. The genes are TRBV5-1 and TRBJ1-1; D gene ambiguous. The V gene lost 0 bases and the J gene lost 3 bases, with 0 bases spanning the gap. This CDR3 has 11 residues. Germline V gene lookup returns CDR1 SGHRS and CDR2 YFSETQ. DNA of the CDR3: TGCGCCAGCAGCTTGGACACTGAAGCTTTCTTT. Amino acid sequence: CASSLDTEAFF.

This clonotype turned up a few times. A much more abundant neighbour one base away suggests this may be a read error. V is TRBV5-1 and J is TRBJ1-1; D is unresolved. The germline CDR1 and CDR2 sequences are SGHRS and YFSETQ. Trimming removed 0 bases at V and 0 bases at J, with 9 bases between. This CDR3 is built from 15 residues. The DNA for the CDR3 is TGCGCCAGCAGCTTGGGTGCAAGAATGAACACTGAAGCTTTCTTT. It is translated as CASSLGARMNTEAFF.

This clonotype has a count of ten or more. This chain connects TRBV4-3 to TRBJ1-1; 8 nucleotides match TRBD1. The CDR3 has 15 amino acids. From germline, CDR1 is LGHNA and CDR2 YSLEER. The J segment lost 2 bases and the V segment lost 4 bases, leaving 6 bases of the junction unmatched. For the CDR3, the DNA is TGCGCCAGCAGCCTTTCAGACAGGGGAAACACTGAAGCTTTCTTT. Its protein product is CASSLSDRGNTEAFF.

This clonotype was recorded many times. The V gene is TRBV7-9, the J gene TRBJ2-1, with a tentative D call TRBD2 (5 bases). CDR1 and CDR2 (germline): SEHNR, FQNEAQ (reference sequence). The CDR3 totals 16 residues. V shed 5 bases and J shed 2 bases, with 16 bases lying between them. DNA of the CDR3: TGTGCCAGCAGCGCCCATCGAGGGAGTCCCTACAATGAGCAGTTCTTC. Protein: CASSAHRGSPYNEQFF.

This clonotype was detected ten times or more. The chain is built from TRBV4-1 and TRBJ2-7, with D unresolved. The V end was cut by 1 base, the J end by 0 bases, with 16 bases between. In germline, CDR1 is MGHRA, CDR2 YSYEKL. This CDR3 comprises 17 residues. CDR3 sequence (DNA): TGCGCCAGCAGCCAAGTTTTCCGTCGGCCGAGCTCCTACGAGCAGTACTTC. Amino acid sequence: CASSQVFRRPSSYEQYF.

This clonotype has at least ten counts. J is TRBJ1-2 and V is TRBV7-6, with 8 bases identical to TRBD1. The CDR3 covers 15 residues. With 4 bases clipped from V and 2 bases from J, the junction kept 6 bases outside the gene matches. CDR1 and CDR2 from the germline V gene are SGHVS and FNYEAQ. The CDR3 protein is CASSSSGGSNYGYTF. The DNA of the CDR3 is TGTGCCAGCAGCTCCTCAGGGGGCTCGAACTATGGCTACACCTTC. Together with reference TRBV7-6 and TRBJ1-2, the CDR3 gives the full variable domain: GAGVSQSPRYKVTKRGQDVALRCDPISGHVSLYWYRQALGQGPEFLTYFNYEAQQDKSGLPNDRFSAERPEGSISTLTIQRTEQRDSAMYRCASSSSGGSNYGYTFGSGTRLTVV.

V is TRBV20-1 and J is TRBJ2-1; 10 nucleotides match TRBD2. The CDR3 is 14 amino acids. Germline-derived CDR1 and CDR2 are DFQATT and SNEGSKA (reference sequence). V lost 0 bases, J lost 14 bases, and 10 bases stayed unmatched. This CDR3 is CSAREISASGSEFF. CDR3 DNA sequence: TGCAGTGCTAGAGAAATTTCGGCTAGCGGGAGTGAGTTCTTC.

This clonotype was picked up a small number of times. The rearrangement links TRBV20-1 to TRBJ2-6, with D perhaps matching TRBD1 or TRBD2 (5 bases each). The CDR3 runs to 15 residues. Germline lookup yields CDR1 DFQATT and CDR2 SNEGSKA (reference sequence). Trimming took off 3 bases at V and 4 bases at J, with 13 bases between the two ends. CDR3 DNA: TGCAGTGCTAGCGGGGCTTTTGGGGGGGCCAACGTCCTGACTTTC. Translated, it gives CSASGAFGGANVLTF.